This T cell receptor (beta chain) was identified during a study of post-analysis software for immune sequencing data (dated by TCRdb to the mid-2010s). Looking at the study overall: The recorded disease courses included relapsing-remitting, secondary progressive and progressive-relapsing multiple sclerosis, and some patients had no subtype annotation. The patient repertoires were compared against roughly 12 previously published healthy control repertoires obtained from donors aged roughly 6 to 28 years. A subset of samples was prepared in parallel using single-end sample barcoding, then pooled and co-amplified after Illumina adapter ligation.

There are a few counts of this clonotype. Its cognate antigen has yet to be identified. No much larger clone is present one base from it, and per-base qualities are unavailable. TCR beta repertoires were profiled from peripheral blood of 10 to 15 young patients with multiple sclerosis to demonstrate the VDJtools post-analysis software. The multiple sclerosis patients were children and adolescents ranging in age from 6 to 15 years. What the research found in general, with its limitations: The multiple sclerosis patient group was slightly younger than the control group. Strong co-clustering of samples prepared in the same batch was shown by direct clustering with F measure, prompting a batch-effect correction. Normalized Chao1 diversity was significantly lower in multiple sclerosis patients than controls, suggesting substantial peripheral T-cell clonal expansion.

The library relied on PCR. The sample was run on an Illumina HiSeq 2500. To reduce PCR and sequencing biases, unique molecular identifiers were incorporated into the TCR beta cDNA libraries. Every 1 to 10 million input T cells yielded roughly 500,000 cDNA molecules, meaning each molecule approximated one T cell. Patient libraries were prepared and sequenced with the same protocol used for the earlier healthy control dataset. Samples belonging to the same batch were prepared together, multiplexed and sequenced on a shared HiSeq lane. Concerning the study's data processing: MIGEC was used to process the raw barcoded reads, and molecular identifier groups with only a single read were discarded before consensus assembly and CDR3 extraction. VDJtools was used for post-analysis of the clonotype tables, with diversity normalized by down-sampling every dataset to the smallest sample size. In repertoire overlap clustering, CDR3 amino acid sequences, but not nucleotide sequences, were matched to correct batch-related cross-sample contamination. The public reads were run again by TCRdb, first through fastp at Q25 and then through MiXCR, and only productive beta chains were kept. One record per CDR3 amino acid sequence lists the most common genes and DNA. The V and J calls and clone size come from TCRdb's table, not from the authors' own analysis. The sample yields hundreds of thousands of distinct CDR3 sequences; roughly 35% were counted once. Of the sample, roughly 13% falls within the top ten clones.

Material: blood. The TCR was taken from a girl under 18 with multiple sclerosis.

CDR3 region: CASSQPGDGYTF. The sequenced DNA is TGTGCCAGCAGCCAGCCGGGGGATGGCTACACCTTC. In this chain, TRBV3-1 is recombined with TRBJ1-2, with TRBD1 tentatively as D gene (5 bases match). V lost 3 bases and J lost 6 bases; the stretch between them is 8 bases long. From the cysteine through the phenylalanine, the CDR3 covers 12 amino acids. Of the read, only the CDR3 DNA is kept; its 36 bases are in frame from base 1. Looking up the germline V gene (reference sequence) yields CDR1 LGHDT and CDR2 YNNKEL.